The present T cell receptor beta chain was sequenced within a study of OX40 agonist ivuxolimab in advanced cancers. Across the study: Clinicians treated patients with ivuxolimab, an agonistic anti-OX40 (CD134) antibody. General observations from the study: Among T cells, CD8+ cells averaged more expanded clones than CD4+ cells.

On this clone: No antigen is known for it.

The assay was immunoSEQ multiplex PCR, and TCRdb's table has in-frame clones only and misses some. The table lists tens of thousands of clones, about nine tenths of them singletons, with around 1% in the top ten. The sequence was obtained from an adult with an advanced solid tumor such as melanoma, head and neck, liver or kidney cancer. Sample: CD4+ or CD8+ T cells sorted from blood, taken in a trial of the OX40 agonist ivuxolimab.

This CDR3 is CASSLASGPWNEQFF. For the CDR3, the DNA is TGTGCCAGCAGCTTAGCATCGGGTCCATGGAATGAGCAGTTCTTC. The chain employs TRBV7-9 and TRBJ2-1; D is undetermined. Trimming took 0 bases from V and 7 from J, leaving 13 bases between them. CDR1 is SEHNR, CDR2 FQNEAQ, per germline (reference sequence). The CDR3 spans 15 residues. The full variable domain, with the rest looked up from reference TRBV7-9 and TRBJ2-1, is DTGVSQNPRHKITKRGQNVTFRCDPISEHNRLYWYRQTLGQGPEFLTYFQNEAQLEKSRLLSDRFSAERPKGSFSTLEIQRTEQGDSAMYLCASSLASGPWNEQFFGPGTRLTVL.